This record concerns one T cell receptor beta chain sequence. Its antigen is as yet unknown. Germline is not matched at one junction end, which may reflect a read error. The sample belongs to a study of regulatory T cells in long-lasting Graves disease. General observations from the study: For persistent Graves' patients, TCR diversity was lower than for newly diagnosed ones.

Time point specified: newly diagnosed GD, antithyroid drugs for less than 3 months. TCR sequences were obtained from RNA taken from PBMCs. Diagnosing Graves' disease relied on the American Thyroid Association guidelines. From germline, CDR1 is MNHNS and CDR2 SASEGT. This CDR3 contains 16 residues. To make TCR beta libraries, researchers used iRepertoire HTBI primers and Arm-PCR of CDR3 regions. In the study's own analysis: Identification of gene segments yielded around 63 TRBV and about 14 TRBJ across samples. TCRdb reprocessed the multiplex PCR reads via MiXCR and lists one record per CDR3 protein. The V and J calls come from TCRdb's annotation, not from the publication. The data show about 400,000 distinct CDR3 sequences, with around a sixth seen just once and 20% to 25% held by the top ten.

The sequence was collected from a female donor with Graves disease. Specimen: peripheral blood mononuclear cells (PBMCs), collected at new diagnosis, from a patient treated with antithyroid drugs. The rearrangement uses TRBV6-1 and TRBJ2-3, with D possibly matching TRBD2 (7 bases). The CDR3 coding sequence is TGTGCCAGCAGTGGAGGGGGAGGGCTGCAAACAGATATGCAGTATTTT. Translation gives CASSGGGGLQTDMQYF.